The 2 T cell receptor beta chains below all came from one sample that was sequenced in a study of blood T cell repertoires in COVID-19 (dated by TCRdb to 2020 to 2021). Libraries were made using the immunoSEQ multiplex PCR assay. The immuneACCESS repertoire file appears here via TCRdb, limited to in-frame rearrangements. These files lack a portion of the clones; in checked studies, under half of the deficit traces to unresolved V genes, and the cause of the others is not known. The sample profile shows about 100,000 clones; about 92% of them were found once. About 5.7% of the sample is in the top ten clones. Material: peripheral blood. Receptor source: a man in his fifties with active COVID-19.

This clone was counted a single time. The rearrangement links TRBV7-2 to TRBJ2-2; the D gene is possibly TRBD1 (5 bases). Germline V CDR1 and CDR2: SGHTA, FQGNSA. The V gene lost 5 bases and the J gene lost 4 bases, with 14 bases spanning the gap. The CDR3 is 15 amino acids. This CDR3 is CASSPNPTATGELFF. For the CDR3, the DNA is TGTGCCAGCAGCCCGAATCCGACAGCCACCGGGGAGCTGTTTTTT.

On this clone: A junction end diverges from the germline sequence, so it may reflect a read error. CDR3 protein: CASSPDMKTEAFF. The CDR3 coding sequence is TGTGCCAGCAGCCCCGACATGAAAACTGAAGCTTTCTTT. The chain uses TRBV3-1 (or the pseudogene TRBV3-2) and TRBJ1-1; D is unresolved. The CDR3 length is 13 residues. Germline V gene lookup returns CDR1 LGHDT and CDR2 YNNKEL (reference sequence).